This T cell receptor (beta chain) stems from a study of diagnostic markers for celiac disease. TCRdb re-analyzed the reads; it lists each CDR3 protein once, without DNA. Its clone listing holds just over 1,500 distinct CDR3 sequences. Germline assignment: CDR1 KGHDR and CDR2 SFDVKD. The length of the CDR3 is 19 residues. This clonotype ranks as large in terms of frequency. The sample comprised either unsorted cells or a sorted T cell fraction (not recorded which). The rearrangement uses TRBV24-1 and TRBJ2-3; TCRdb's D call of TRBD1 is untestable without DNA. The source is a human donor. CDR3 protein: CATSDFTGTGPLSTDTQYF.